This paragraph covers one T cell receptor (beta chain) sequence. Assay: immunoSEQ multiplex PCR; the TCRdb copy retains only in-frame clones and omits some. The sample yields approximately 30,000 clones, roughly 94% seen once. The data stem from a study of control samples from healthy donors and cancer patients. The receptor was isolated from a man between 60 and 70 years old in good health. The sample taken for sequencing was blood.

This CDR3 is CASSSFTAAHTFF. In DNA form, the CDR3 reads TGTGCCAGCAGCTCTTTTACCGCGGCCCATACGTTTTTT. The J gene is TRBJ1-4, the V gene TRBV7-9; D not resolved. CDR1 and CDR2 (germline): SEHNR, FQNEAQ (reference sequence). This CDR3 has 13 amino acids. Trimming stripped 4 bases from V and 16 bases from J, with 19 bases between.